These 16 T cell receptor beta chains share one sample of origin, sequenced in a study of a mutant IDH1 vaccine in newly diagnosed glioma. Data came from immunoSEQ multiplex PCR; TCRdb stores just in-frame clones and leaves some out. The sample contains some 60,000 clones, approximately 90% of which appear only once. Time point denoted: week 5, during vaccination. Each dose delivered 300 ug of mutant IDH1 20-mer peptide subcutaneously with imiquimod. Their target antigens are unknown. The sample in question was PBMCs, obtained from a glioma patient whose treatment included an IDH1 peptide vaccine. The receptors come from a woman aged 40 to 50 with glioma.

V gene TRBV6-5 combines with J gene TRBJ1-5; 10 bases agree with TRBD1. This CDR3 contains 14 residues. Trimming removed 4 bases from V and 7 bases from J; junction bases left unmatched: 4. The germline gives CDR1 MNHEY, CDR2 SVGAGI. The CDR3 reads CASSSGTGVQPQHF. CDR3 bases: TGTGCCAGCAGTTCCGGGACAGGGGTCCAGCCCCAGCATTTT.

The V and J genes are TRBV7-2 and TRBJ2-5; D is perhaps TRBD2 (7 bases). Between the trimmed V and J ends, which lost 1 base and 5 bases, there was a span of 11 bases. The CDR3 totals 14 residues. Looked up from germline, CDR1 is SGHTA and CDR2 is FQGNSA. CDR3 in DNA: TGTGCCAGCAGCTTAGGGGGGGGCCGGGAGACCCAGTACTTC. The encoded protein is CASSLGGGRETQYF.

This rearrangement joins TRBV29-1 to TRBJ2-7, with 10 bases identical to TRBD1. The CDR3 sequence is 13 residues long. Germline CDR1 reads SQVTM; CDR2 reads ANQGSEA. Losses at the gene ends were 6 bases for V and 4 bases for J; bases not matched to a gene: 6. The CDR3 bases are TGCAGCGTCCGACAGGGGGCGAGGTACGAGCAGTACTTC. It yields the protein CSVRQGARYEQYF.

The DNA of the CDR3 is TGTGCCAGCAGCGCGGGGAGGACTAGCGGGAGTCCCTACGAGCAGTACTTC. It codes for CASSAGRTSGSPYEQYF. This chain joins TRBV9 and TRBJ2-7; 13 bases match TRBD2. Germline CDR1 reads SGDLS; CDR2 reads YYNGEE. V dropped 3 bases and J dropped 2; count of bases not matched to a gene: 8. The CDR3 has 17 amino acids.

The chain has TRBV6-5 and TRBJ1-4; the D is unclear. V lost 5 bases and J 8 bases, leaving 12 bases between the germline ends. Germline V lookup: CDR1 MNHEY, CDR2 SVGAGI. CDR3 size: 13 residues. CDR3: CASSLLREEKLFF. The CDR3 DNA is TGTGCCAGCAGTCTGCTTCGGGAGGAAAAACTGTTTTTT.

In DNA form, the CDR3 reads TGTGCCAGTAGCCCTAGGACCGCTCCCGAGCAGTACTTC. Amino acid sequence: CASSPRTAPEQYF. The genes are TRBV19 and TRBJ2-7; D is uncertain. V was cut by 6 bases and J by 6 bases, with 15 bases left in between. The CDR3 spans 13 residues. Germline V gene sequence: CDR1 LNHDA, CDR2 SQIVND (reference sequence).

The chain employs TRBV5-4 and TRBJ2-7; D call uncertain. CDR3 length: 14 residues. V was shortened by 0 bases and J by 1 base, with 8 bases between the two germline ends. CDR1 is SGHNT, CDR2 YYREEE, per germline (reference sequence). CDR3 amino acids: CASSLDPGSYEQYF. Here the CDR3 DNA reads TGTGCCAGCAGCTTGGATCCAGGATCCTACGAGCAGTACTTC.

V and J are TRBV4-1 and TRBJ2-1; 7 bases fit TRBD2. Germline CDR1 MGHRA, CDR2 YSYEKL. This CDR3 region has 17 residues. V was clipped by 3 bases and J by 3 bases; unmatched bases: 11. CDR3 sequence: CASSQGGRASGYNEQFF. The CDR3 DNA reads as TGCGCCAGCAGCCAGGGGGGAAGGGCTAGCGGCTACAATGAGCAGTTCTTC.

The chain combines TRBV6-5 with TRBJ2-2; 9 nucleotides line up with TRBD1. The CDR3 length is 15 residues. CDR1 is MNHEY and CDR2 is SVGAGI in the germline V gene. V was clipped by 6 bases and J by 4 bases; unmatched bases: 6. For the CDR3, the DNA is TGTGCCAGCAGCAGGGACAGGGAAAGCACCGGGGAGCTGTTTTTT. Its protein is CASSRDRESTGELFF.

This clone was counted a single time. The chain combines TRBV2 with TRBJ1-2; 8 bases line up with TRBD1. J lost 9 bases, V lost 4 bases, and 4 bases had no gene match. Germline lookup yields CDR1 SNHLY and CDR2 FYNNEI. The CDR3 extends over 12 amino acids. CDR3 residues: CASSGQGTSYTF. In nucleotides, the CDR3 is TGTGCCAGCAGTGGACAGGGGACGAGCTACACCTTC.

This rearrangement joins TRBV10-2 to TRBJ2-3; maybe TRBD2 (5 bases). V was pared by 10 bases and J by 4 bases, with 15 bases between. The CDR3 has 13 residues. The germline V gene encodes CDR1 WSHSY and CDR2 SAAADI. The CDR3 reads CATQDSTADTQYF. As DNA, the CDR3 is TGCGCCACCCAGGACTCCACGGCAGATACGCAGTATTTT.

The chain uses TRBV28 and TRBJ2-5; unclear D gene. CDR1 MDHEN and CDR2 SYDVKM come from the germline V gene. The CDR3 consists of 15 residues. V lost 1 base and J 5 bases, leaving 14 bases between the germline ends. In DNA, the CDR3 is TGTGCCAGCAGTTTATCCGGCGCAGGTATGGAGACCCAGTACTTC. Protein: CASSLSGAGMETQYF.

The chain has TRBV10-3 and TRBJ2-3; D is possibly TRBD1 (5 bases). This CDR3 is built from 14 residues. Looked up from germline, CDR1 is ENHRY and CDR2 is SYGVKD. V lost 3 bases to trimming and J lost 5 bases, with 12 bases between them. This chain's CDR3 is CAISEGVVGDTQYF. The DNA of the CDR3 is TGTGCCATCAGTGAAGGGGTCGTGGGAGATACGCAGTATTTT.

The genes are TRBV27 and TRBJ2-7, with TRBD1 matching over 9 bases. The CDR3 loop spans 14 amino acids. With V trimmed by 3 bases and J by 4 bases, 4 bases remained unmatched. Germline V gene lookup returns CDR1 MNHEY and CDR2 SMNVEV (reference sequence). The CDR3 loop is CASSFLQGAYEQYF. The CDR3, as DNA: TGTGCCAGCAGTTTCTTACAGGGGGCTTACGAGCAGTACTTC.

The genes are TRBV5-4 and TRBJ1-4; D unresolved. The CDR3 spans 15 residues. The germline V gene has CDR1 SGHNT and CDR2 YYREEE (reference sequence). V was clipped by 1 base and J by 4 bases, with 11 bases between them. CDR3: CASSLYGPVNEKLFF. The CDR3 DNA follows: TGTGCCAGCAGCTTGTACGGTCCCGTTAATGAAAAACTGTTTTTT.

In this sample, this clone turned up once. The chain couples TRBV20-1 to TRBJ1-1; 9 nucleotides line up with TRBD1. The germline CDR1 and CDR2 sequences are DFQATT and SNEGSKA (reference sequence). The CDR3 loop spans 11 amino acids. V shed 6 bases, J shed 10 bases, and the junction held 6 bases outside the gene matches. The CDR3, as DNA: TGCAGTGCGCGGGACAGGGAAGGAGCTTTCTTT. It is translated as CSARDREGAFF.